The 25 T cell receptor beta chains reported below all come from one sample, sequenced in a study of blood T cells in healthy people across ages. Primers used in a second PCR of about 7 to 12 cycles were a sample-barcoded 5' primer and a J-beta primer mix. TCRdb ran MiXCR on the 5' RACE reads and lists one entry per CDR3 protein. The repertoire has around 1.5 million distinct CDR3 sequences, about 31% of them found once; the top ten carry roughly 10%. Sequencing input: blood. All receptors come from a woman in her twenties or thirties in good health.

The chain recombines TRBV14 with TRBJ1-1, with 9 bases that match TRBD1. This CDR3 is built from 14 residues. V lost 5 bases and J lost 5; bases outside the gene matches: 6. Germline lookup yields CDR1 SGHDN and CDR2 FVKESK. In DNA, the CDR3 is TGTGCCAGCAGCATTGCCGGGACAGGGACTGAAGCTTTCTTT. Translated, it gives CASSIAGTGTEAFF.

DNA for the CDR3: TGTGCCAGCAGACAAGAACCAACAGGGAGCACTGAAGCTTTCTTT. Translated: CASRQEPTGSTEAFF. V and J are TRBV6-6 and TRBJ1-1; D perhaps matches TRBD1 (6 bases). V was shortened by 6 bases and J by 4 bases, with 18 bases between the two germline ends. The CDR3 contains 15 residues. Germline V gene lookup returns CDR1 MNHNY and CDR2 SVGAGI (reference sequence).

The chain recombines TRBV5-1 with TRBJ1-2, with 7 bases identical to TRBD1. CDR3 length: 15 amino acids. The germline CDR1 and CDR2 sequences are SGHRS and YFSETQ. The junction had 6 bases not matched to a gene; V was cut back by 0 bases and J by 4 bases. This CDR3 is CASSLGPGGSYGYTF. The CDR3 nucleotides read TGCGCCAGCAGCTTGGGGCCAGGGGGGTCCTATGGCTACACCTTC.

This chain connects TRBV20-1 to TRBJ2-3; D ambiguous. In germline, CDR1 is DFQATT, CDR2 SNEGSKA (reference sequence). This CDR3 has 11 amino acids. Between the trimmed V and J ends, which lost 6 bases and 5 bases, there was a span of 9 bases. The CDR3 nucleotides read TGCAGTGCCCCAAACCTAGATACGCAGTATTTT. This sequence encodes CSAPNLDTQYF.

This clonotype was recorded many times. This chain joins TRBV29-1 and TRBJ2-5; D remains ambiguous. The CDR3 consists of 11 residues. The germline V and J ends were trimmed by 3 bases and 5 bases, with 7 bases remaining between them. Germline lookup yields CDR1 SQVTM and CDR2 ANQGSEA. Here the CDR3 DNA reads TGCAGCGTTGAGGGTTCGGAGACCCAGTACTTC. Protein product: CSVEGSETQYF.

CDR3 protein: CASSHTGGFGEQYF. CDR3 nucleotide sequence: TGTGCCAGCAGCCACACAGGGGGCTTCGGCGAGCAGTACTTC. J is TRBJ2-7 and V is TRBV2, with TRBD1 identical over 9 bases. The germline CDR1 and CDR2 sequences are SNHLY and FYNNEI. Trimming cost V 6 bases and J 6 bases; bases outside gene matches: 9. The CDR3 contains 14 residues.

The table lists this clonotype with many counts. The chain carries TRBV11-2 and TRBJ2-3; the D is unclear. Germline-derived CDR1 and CDR2 are SGHAT and FQNNGV. CDR3 size: 15 residues. V lost 2 bases, J lost 2 bases, and 11 bases lay in between. CDR3 loop: CASSLTSSITDTQYF. The CDR3 nucleotides read TGTGCCAGCAGCTTAACCAGTTCAATCACAGATACGCAGTATTTT.

This chain joins TRBV10-2 and TRBJ2-3; 8 bases match TRBD2. Germline CDR1 and CDR2: WSHSY and SAAADI. This CDR3 comprises 14 residues. The ends lost 7 bases at V and 3 bases at J; junction bases unmatched: 6. CDR3 protein: CASKLGLATDTQYF. As DNA, the CDR3 is TGCGCCAGCAAATTAGGACTAGCAACAGATACGCAGTATTTT.

The chain couples TRBV12-3 or TRBV12-4 to TRBJ2-2; 7 bases are shared with TRBD1. Trimming removed 5 bases from V and 5 bases from J; junction bases left unmatched: 2. The CDR3 is made up of 13 amino acids. The CDR3 spells CASSTGETGELFF. DNA for the CDR3: TGTGCCAGCAGTACAGGGGAGACCGGGGAGCTGTTTTTT.

The gene calls are TRBV7-6 and TRBJ2-7; the D is unclear. Looked up from germline, CDR1 is SGHVS and CDR2 is FNYEAQ. Trimming removed 7 bases at V and 3 bases at J, with 16 bases between. CDR3 size: 14 residues. In nucleotides, the CDR3 is TGTGCCAGCAAGAGTTCTCCTTCCAACTACGAGCAGTACTTC. Protein product: CASKSSPSNYEQYF.

This chain's CDR3 is CASSFTEGYEQYF. The CDR3 DNA is TGTGCCAGCAGTTTCACAGAAGGGTACGAGCAGTACTTC. This chain links TRBV27 with TRBJ2-7; D gene ambiguous. Germline CDR1 is MNHEY and CDR2 is SMNVEV (reference sequence). The CDR3 totals 13 residues. Between the trimmed V and J ends, which lost 3 bases and 4 bases, there was a span of 10 bases.

This chain links TRBV20-1 with TRBJ2-3; D unresolved. Germline CDR1 DFQATT, CDR2 SNEGSKA (reference sequence). This CDR3 is built from 13 residues. V gave up 1 base and J gave up 1 base, with 6 bases separating them. As DNA, the CDR3 is TGCAGTGCTAGAGTCACCCGCACAGATACGCAGTATTTT. Translation gives CSARVTRTDTQYF.

The J gene is TRBJ1-1, the V gene TRBV10-3, with D possibly being TRBD1 (6 bases). CDR1 and CDR2 from the germline V gene are ENHRY and SYGVKD. This CDR3 comprises 11 residues. V was trimmed by 2 bases and J by 10 bases, leaving 8 bases between them. The CDR3 spells CAISEGRGAFF. CDR3 coding DNA: TGTGCCATCAGTGAGGGCAGGGGAGCTTTCTTT.

This clonotype was seen repeatedly, ten times or more. This chain joins TRBV4-2 and TRBJ2-7; 9 bases agree with TRBD1. The J segment lost 1 base and the V segment lost 3 bases, leaving 4 bases of the junction unmatched. Germline-derived CDR1 and CDR2 are LGHNA and YNFKEQ. This CDR3 has 15 amino acids. CDR3 protein: CASSQGGQGSYEQYF. The CDR3 DNA sequence: TGTGCCAGCAGCCAGGGGGGACAGGGATCCTACGAGCAGTACTTC.

Comments on this clonotype: A read error may explain this, as a much larger clone is one base away. J is TRBJ1-2 and V is TRBV20-1; D remains unclear. Germline values: CDR1 DFQATT, CDR2 SNEGSKA (reference sequence). This CDR3 comprises 13 residues. The V end was cut by 5 bases, the J end by 5 bases, with 15 bases between. The CDR3 bases are TGCAGTGCTGAGCTGTGGTCCGGGTATGGCTACACCTTC. Protein product: CSAELWSGYGYTF.

About this clonotype itself: This may be a read error: a much more frequent sequence differs by one nucleotide. J is TRBJ1-1 and V is TRBV5-1, with a tentative D call TRBD1 (5 bases). The CDR3 has 14 residues. Germline V lookup: CDR1 SGHRS, CDR2 YFSETQ. The CDR3 DNA reads TGCGCCAGCAGCCCGGGACGGTCGAACGCTGAAGCTTTCTTT. Translation gives CASSPGRSNAEAFF.

The chain employs TRBV28 and TRBJ1-2; 7 bases align to TRBD1. The J segment lost 4 bases and the V segment lost 6 bases, leaving 8 bases of the junction unmatched. The V gene's germline CDR1 is MDHEN and CDR2 SYDVKM. The CDR3 has 14 residues. CDR3 nucleotide sequence: TGTGCCAGCAGGATTACAGGGGCGACCTATGGCTACACCTTC. Translated, it gives CASRITGATYGYTF.

Only a few counts were recorded for this clonotype. This chain uses TRBV28 with TRBJ1-5; D remains ambiguous. Germline V gene lookup returns CDR1 MDHEN and CDR2 SYDVKM. Deletions cut 1 base from V and 0 bases from J, with 19 bases between. The CDR3 loop spans 19 amino acids. The CDR3 sequence is CASSLLTTTTGYSNQPQHF. The CDR3 nucleotides read TGTGCCAGCAGTTTATTGACCACCACAACTGGGTATAGCAATCAGCCCCAGCATTTT. Filled out from reference TRBV28 and TRBJ1-5, the complete variable domain reads DVKVTQSSRYLVKRTGEKVFLECVQDMDHENMFWYRQDPGLGLRLIYFSYDVKMKEKGDIPEGYSVSREKKERFSLILESASTNQTSMYLCASSLLTTTTGYSNQPQHFGDGTRLSIL.

This clonotype was picked up a small number of times. The V and J genes are TRBV9 and TRBJ2-3; 7 positions match TRBD1. CDR1 and CDR2 from the germline V gene are SGDLS and YYNGEE. The CDR3 runs 16 residues. The trim removed 0 bases at V and 2 bases at J, leaving 6 bases unmatched. In DNA, the CDR3 is TGTGCCAGCAGCGTAGAAGGGGACAGTTCCACAGATACGCAGTATTTT. Encoded protein: CASSVEGDSSTDTQYF.

This clonotype has a count of ten or more. V usage is TRBV7-2 and J usage is TRBJ1-2; D remains unclear. The ends were cut back, 1 base at V and 1 base at J, with 7 bases in the middle. The CDR3 sequence is 14 residues long. The germline V gene has CDR1 SGHTA and CDR2 FQGNSA. CDR3 region: CASSLGPLNYGYTF. The CDR3 DNA sequence: TGTGCCAGCAGCTTAGGCCCTCTTAACTATGGCTACACCTTC.

On this clonotype itself: The conserved final phenylalanine or tryptophan is absent from the CDR3, which likely points to a read error. The chain couples TRBV13 to TRBJ2-6; perhaps TRBD1 as D (6 bases). CDR3 size: 13 residues. The germline gives CDR1 PRHDT, CDR2 FYEKMQ (reference sequence). The CDR3 DNA reads TGTGCCAGCAGCCGGGCAGGGGCCAGCGTCCTGACTTTG. Translation gives CASSRAGASVLTL.

This sequence joins TRBV12-3 or TRBV12-4 and TRBJ1-4; 7 positions match TRBD1. V gave up 6 bases and J gave up 7 bases; unmatched junction bases: 14. CDR3 length equals 16 residues. DNA of the CDR3: TGTGCCAGCAGATTCGGAACAGGGGCGGCTAGTGAAAAACTGTTTTTT. This sequence encodes CASRFGTGAASEKLFF.

The CDR3 region has the DNA TGTGCCTGGAGTCCGGGACAGGGATTATACGAGCAGTACTTC. Protein: CAWSPGQGLYEQYF. This sequence joins TRBV30 and TRBJ2-7, with 9 bases matching TRBD1. Unmatched junction bases numbered 6, after V lost 2 bases and J lost 4 bases. CDR3 length equals 14 residues. CDR1 is GTSNPN and CDR2 is SVGIG in the germline V gene (reference sequence).

The chain has TRBV6-5 and TRBJ2-1; a weak D match, TRBD1 (6 bases). Trimming removed 8 bases from V and 10 bases from J, with 15 bases in between. Germline CDR1 reads MNHEY; CDR2 reads SVGAGI. The CDR3 is 12 amino acids. CDR3 nucleotides: TGTGCCAGCTCCGCCGGACAGTGGGAGCAGTTCTTC. It translates to CASSAGQWEQFF.

Turning to this clonotype: A much larger clone lies one base from this, so it may be a read error. In nucleotides, the CDR3 is TGTGCCGGCGGGGAACGTTGGGAAGAGACCCAGTACTTC. Encoded protein: CAGGERWEETQYF. V is TRBV12-3 or TRBV12-4 and J is TRBJ2-5; a weak D match, TRBD2 (6 bases). CDR3 length equals 13 residues. The germline V and J ends were trimmed by 11 bases and 3 bases, with 16 bases remaining between them.